This T cell receptor (beta chain) appears in the sequencing data of a study of shared clonotypes between healthy human individuals. TCRdb's copy holds only in-frame clones and misses some; the assay was immunoSEQ multiplex PCR. The table records over a million clones, under 80% of them present only once. This CDR3 is 14 amino acids long. V shed 5 bases, J shed 6 bases, and the junction held 5 bases outside the gene matches. CDR1 and CDR2 (germline): SEHNR, FQNEAQ (reference sequence). Sequencing input: memory CD4+ T cells sorted from blood. The subset here: CD45RA-negative fraction. The receptor comes from a man younger than 35 in good health. V is TRBV7-9 and J is TRBJ1-3; 9 bases map to TRBD1. The CDR3 DNA sequence: TGTGCCAGCAGCCCCAGGACAGGGGAAAACACCATATATTTT. Its translation: CASSPRTGENTIYF.